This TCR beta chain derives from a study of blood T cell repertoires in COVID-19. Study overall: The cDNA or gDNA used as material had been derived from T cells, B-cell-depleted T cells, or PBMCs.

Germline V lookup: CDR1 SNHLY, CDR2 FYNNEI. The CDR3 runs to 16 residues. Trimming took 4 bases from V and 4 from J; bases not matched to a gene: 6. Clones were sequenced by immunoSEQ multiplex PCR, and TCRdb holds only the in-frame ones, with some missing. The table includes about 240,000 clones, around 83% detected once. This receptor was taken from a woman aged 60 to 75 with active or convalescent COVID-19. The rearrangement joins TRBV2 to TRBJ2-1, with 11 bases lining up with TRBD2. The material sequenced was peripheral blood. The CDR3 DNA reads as TGTGCCAGCAGTGCTACTAGCGGGGGCTTTTACAATGAGCAGTTCTTC. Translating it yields CASSATSGGFYNEQFF.